This record covers a single TCR beta chain. Its antigen is unidentified. The record originates from a study of T cells in localized non-small cell lung cancer. General study points: Adjacent uninvolved lung had the highest clonality, suggesting focused antigen responses. Without multi-region sequencing, intratumor heterogeneity could not be excluded. Turning up in adjacent lung were a median approximately 60 of the top 100 tumor clones. Greater T cell density in blood accompanied longer overall survival.

This CDR3 contains 14 residues. From germline, CDR1 is SGHDN and CDR2 FVKESK. V was pared by 4 bases and J by 2 bases, with 11 bases between. This table comes from immunoSEQ multiplex PCR, and its TCRdb copy is limited to in-frame clones, with some not included. The sample gives 78,000 or so clones, roughly 81% of which show up once; under 3.5% is in the top ten. Sequences were derived from peripheral blood, sampled before any cancer treatment. This TCR was sampled from a man aged 40-75 years with stage I lung adenocarcinoma. The rearrangement links TRBV14 to TRBJ1-1, with D perhaps TRBD1 (6 bases). CDR3 coding DNA: TGTGCCAGCAGCCGACAGGTAACTAACACTGAAGCTTTCTTT. Translation gives CASSRQVTNTEAFF.